This T cell receptor (beta chain) was documented in a study of blood T cell repertoires in COVID-19. This clone was seen only once. Clones were sequenced by immunoSEQ multiplex PCR, and TCRdb holds only the in-frame ones, with some missing. The table lists around 150,000 clones, around 87% of them singletons. Germline loops: CDR1 SGHDT, CDR2 YYEEEE. Trimming pared 2 bases from V and 4 bases from J, leaving 13 bases between. The CDR3 spans 16 residues. The source is a man aged 18 to 30 with acute or convalescent COVID-19. The chain couples TRBV5-6 to TRBJ1-6; TRBD1 is a possible D gene (5 bases). The source material was peripheral blood. The CDR3 loop is CASSFRAGPYNSPLHF. DNA of the CDR3: TGTGCCAGCAGCTTCAGGGCGGGACCTTATAATTCACCCCTCCACTTT.